This T cell receptor beta chain stems from a study of cytomegalovirus exposure and HLA in healthy donors. Germline V gene sequence: CDR1 MDHEN, CDR2 SYDVKM. The CDR3 is made up of 16 amino acids. V was trimmed by 10 bases and J by 0 bases, leaving 19 bases between them. PCR primers comprised 60 Vbeta and 13 Jbeta primers. Using immunoSEQ multiplex PCR, the repertoire was profiled, and TCRdb retains in-frame clones only, with some absent. The table records about 110,000 clones, around 78% of them present only once. Concerning this clone itself: Its antigen is currently unknown.

Study observations and caveats: There were reportedly fewer N-insertions in an Asian-associated ancestry cluster than the approximately 600-donor mean, in a later analysis. A later analysis found most CMV-associated TCR beta chains apparently HLA-restricted. After further analysis at a later stage, some 15,000 TCR beta sequences were associated with HLA alleles at 0.05 false discovery rate.

The sequenced sample was PBMCs. The chain is built from TRBV28 and TRBJ1-3; no clear D. The sequence derives from a woman under 40 in good health and CMV-seronegative. CDR3 region: CATSNLRRDSGNTIYF. The DNA for the CDR3 is TGTGCCACCTCTAATCTCAGGAGGGACTCTGGAAACACCATATATTTT.